This TCR beta chain was found in a study of T cell repertoires in cytomegalovirus infection. Study-level background: A matching HLA type, together with CMV infection, was signaled by public TCR beta signatures.

A single record per CDR3 protein comes from TCRdb applying MiXCR to the reads. The sample carries approximately 320,000 distinct CDR3 sequences, 8% to 10% recorded once. Concerning this clonotype: Antigen unknown.

The CDR3 runs 16 residues. Germline V CDR1 and CDR2: KGHSH, LQKENI. V was cut by 2 bases and J by 0 bases, with 13 bases left in between. Study-level results: CMV-specific TCR beta clonotypes restricted by HLA-C were the ones dominating the ex vivo response. Pooled public TCR beta family frequency picked out CMV carriers with the relevant HLA.

The TCR originated in a human donor in good health (CMV status not recorded). Some clones in this sample may be carry-over from other donors' samples. The chain combines TRBV18 with TRBJ1-2; no firm D call. Sequenced input: PBMCs. Written as DNA, the CDR3 is TGTGCCAGCTCACCAGGCGCGGGAGATTCTAACTATGGCTACACCTTC. Amino acid sequence: CASSPGAGDSNYGYTF.